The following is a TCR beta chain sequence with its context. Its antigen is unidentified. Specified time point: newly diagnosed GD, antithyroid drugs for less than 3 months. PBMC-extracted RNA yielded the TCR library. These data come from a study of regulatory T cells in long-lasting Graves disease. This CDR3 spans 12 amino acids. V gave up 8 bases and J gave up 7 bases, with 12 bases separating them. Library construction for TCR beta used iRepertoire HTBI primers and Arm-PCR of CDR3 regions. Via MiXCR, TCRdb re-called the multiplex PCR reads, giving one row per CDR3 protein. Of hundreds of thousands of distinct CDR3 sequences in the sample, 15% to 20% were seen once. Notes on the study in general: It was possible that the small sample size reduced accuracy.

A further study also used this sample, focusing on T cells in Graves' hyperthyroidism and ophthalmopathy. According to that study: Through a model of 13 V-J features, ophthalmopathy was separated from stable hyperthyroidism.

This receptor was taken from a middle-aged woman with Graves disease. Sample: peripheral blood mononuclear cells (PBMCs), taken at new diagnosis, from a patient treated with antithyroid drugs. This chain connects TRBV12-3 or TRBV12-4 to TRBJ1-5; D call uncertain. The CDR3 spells CASRLEGQPQHF. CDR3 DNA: TGTGCCAGCCGATTAGAGGGCCAGCCCCAGCATTTT.